Listed here is a single TCR beta chain. The antigen is undetermined. No infections or other immune events were documented during collection. This sample stems from a study of identifying expanded T cells in peripheral blood. V shed 5 bases and J 6 bases; nucleotides not matched to a gene: 13. CDR1 and CDR2 from the germline V gene are MDHEN and SYDVKM. The CDR3 length is 15 residues. Study-wide results and limits: About 1.2 clones differed between technical replicates, versus approximately 17 and 20 over time.

The table came from immunoSEQ multiplex PCR; TCRdb's copy has only in-frame clones and leaves some out. In the table there are 85,000 to 100,000 clones, around 88% of which are singletons. Source material: blood. The clonotype comes from a person aged 18-70 years in good health. The rearrangement uses TRBV28 and TRBJ2-7, with TRBD1 matching over 7 bases. CDR3 nucleotides: TGTGCCAGCAGTCCTCCGGGACAGTGGTTAAGCGAGCAGTACTTC. Protein: CASSPPGQWLSEQYF.